This TCR beta chain is from a study of cytomegalovirus exposure and HLA in healthy donors. About the study: Around 85 million unique TCRs from HLA-typed donors were held in an early data release.

Whole-study results and caveats: V segments that were indistinguishable, TRBV6-2 and TRBV6-3 among them, were omitted from analysis. Many donors shared some public TCRs, even though most TCR sequences were rare. Immune exposure data for these donors was limited to CMV serostatus.

V lost 0 bases and J 10 bases, leaving 13 bases between the germline ends. In germline, CDR1 is LNHNV, CDR2 YYDKDF (reference sequence). The CDR3 sequence is 14 residues long. As for this clone: Its antigen is not identified.

The PCR contained 60 Vbeta and 13 Jbeta primers. This table comes from immunoSEQ multiplex PCR, and its TCRdb copy is limited to in-frame clones, with some not included. The sample has 170,000 or so clones, approximately 84% seen once; the top ten hold 4.8%. This receptor was taken from a girl aged 10 to 17 in good health and CMV-seropositive. Material: PBMCs. J is TRBJ2-1 and V is TRBV15, with D unresolved. CDR3 in amino acids: CATSRDGVYREQFF. As DNA, the CDR3 is TGTGCCACCAGCAGAGATGGAGTCTACCGCGAGCAGTTCTTC. The variable domain in full, with the rest retrieved from reference TRBV15 and TRBJ2-1, is DAMVIQNPRYQVTQFGKPVTLSCSQTLNHNVMYWYQQKSSQAPKLLFHYYDKDFNNEADTPDNFQSRRPNTSFCFLDIRSPGLGDTAMYLCATSRDGVYREQFFGPGTRLTVL.